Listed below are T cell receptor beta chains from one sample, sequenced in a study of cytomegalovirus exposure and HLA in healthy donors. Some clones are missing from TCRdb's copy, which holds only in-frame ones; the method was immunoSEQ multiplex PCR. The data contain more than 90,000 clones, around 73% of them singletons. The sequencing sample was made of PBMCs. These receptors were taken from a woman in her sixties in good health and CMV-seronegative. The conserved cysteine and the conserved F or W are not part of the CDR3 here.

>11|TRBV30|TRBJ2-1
AWSVARGNEQF
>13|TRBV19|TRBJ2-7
ASSVGLAGTYEQY
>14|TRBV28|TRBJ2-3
ASSSAETYSTDTQY
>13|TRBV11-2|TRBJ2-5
ASSRERNHQETQY
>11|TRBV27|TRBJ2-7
ASSFSSGYEQY
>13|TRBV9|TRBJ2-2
ASSLTGGNTGELF
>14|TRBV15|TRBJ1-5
ATSRVRGVSNQPQH
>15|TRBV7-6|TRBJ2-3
ASSQRVGHSSTDTQY
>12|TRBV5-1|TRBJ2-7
ASSLETGTYEQY
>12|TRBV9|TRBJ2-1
ASSVVTSYNEQF
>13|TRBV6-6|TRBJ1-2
ASSYVPGGNYGYT
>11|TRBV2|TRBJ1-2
ASREGHLMGYT
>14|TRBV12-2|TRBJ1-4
ASRNRFWGQGEKLF
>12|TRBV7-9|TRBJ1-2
ASSLEGPKDGYT
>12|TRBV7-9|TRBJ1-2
ASSQSGRGNGYT
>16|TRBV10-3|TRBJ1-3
AISESGTGGAIGNTIY
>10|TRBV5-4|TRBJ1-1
ASRNMNTEAF
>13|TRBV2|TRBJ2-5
ASSPRRGGQETQY
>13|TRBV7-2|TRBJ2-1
ASSSPGPGAGEQF
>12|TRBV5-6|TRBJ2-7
ASSLGSNAYEQY
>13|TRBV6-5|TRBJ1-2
ASSYRQGMGYGYT
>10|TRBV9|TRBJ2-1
ASTGGSNEQF
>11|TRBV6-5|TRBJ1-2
ASGTGTGNGYT
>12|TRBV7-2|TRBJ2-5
ASSRTWGGETQY
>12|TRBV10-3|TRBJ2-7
AITPGQPTYEQY
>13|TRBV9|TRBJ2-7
ASSVGGGVPYEQY
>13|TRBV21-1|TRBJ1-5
ASSKAGPRNQPQH
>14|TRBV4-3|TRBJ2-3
ASSPRTSIGADTQY
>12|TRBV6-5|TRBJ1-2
ASSPGGYNYGYT
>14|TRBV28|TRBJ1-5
ASSFTGGASNQPQH
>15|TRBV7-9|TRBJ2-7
ASSIGLGGAKSYEQY
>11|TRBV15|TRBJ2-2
ATKGQNTGELF
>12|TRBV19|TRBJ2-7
ASSGQTGAYEQY
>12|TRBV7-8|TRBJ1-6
ASARGIMDSPLH
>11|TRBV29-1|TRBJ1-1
SVERSTNTEAF
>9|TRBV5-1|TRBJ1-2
ASSFDSGYT
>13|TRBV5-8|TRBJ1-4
ASSPGTATNEKLF
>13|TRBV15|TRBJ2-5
ATSFGGNQQETQY